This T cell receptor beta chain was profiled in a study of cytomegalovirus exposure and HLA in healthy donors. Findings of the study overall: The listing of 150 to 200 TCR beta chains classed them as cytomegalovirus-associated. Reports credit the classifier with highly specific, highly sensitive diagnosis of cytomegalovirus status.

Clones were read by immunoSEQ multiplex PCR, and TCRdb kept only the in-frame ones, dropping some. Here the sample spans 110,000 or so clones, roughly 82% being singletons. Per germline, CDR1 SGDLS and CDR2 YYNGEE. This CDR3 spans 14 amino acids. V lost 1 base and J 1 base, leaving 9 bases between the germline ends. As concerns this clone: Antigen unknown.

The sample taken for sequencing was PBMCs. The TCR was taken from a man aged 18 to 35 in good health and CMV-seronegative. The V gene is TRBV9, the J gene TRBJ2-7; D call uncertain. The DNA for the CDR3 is TGTGCCAGCAGCGTAAGAGGCGGTTCCTACGAGCAGTACTTC. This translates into CASSVRGGSYEQYF.